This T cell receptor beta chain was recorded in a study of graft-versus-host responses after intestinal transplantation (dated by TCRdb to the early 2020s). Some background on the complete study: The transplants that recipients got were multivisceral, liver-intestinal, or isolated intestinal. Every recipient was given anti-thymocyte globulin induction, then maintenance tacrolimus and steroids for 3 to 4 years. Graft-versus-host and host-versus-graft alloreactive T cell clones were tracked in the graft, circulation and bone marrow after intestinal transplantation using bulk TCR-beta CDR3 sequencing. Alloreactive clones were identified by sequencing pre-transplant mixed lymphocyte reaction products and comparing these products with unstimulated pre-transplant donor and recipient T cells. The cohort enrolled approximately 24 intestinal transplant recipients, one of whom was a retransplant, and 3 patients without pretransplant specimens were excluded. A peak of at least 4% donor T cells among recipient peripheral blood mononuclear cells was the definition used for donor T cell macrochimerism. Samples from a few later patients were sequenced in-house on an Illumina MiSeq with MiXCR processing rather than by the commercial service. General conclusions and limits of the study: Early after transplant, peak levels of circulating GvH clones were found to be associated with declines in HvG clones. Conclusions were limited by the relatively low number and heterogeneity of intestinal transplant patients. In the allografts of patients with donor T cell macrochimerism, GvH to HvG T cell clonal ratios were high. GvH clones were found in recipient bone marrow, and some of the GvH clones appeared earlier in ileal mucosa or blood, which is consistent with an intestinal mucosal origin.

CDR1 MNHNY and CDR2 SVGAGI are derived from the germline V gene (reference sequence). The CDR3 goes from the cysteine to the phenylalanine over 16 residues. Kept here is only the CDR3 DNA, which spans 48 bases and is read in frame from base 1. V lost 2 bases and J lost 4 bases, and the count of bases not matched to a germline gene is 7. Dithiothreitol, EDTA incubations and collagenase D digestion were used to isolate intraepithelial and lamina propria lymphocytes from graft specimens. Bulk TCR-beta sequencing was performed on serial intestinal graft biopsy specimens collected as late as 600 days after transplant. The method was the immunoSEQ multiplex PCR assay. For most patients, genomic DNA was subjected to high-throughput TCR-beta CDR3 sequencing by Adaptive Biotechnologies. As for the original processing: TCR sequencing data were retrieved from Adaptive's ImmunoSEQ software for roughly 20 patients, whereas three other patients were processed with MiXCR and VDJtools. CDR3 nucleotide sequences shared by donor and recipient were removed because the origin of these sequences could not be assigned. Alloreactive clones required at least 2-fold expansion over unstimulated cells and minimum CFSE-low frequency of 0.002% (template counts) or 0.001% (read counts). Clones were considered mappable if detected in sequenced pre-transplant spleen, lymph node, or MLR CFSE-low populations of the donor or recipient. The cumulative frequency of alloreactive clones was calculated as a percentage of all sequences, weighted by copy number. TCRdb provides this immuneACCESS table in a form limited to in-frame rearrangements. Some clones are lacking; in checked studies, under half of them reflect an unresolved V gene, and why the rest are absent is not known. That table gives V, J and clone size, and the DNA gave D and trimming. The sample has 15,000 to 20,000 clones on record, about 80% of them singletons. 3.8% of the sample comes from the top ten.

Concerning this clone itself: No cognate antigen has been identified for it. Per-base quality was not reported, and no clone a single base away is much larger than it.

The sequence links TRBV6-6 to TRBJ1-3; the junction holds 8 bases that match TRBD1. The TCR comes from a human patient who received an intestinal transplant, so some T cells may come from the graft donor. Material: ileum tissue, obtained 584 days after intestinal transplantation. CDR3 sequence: CASSYNPGGAGNTIYF. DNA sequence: TGTGCCAGCAGTTACAATCCAGGGGGCGCAGGAAACACCATATATTTT.